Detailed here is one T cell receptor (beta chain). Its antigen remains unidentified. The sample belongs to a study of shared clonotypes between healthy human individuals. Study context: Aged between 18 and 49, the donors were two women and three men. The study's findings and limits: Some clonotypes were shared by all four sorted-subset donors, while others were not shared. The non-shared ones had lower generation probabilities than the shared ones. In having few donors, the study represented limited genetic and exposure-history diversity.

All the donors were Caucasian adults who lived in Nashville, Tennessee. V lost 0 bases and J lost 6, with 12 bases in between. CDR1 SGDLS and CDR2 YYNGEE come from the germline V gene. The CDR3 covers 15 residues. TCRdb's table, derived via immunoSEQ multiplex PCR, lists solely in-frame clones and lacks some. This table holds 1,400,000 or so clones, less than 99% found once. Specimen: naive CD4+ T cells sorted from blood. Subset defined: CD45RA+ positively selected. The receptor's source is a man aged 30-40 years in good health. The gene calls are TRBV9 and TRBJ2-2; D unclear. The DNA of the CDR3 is TGTGCCAGCAGCGTAGAGCTCCGGTACGCCGGGGAGCTGTTTTTT. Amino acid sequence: CASSVELRYAGELFF.